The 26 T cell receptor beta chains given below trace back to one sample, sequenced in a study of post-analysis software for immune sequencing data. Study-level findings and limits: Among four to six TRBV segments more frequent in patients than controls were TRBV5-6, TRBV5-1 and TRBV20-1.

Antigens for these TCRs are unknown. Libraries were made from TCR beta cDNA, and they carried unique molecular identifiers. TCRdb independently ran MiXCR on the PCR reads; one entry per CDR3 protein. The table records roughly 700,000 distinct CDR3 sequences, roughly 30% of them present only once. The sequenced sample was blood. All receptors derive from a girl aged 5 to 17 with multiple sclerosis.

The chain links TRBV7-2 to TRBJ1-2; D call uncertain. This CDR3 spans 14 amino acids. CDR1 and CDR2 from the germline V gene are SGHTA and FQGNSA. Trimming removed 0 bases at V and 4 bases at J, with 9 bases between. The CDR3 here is CASSLARDTYGYTF. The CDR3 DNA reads TGTGCCAGCAGCTTAGCGCGGGATACCTATGGCTACACCTTC.

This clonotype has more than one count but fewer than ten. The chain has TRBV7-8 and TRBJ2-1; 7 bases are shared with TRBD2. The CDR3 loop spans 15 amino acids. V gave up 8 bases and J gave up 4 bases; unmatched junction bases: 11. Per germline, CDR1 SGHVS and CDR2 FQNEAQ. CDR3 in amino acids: CASLRGGPSYNEQFF. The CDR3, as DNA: TGTGCCAGCCTCCGGGGAGGGCCCTCGTACAATGAGCAGTTCTTC. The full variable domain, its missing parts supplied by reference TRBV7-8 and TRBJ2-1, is GAGVSQSPRYKVAKRGQDVALRCDPISGHVSLFWYQQALGQGPEFLTYFQNEAQLDKSGLPSDRFFAERPEGSVSTLKIQRTQQEDSAVYLCASLRGGPSYNEQFFGPGTRLTVL.

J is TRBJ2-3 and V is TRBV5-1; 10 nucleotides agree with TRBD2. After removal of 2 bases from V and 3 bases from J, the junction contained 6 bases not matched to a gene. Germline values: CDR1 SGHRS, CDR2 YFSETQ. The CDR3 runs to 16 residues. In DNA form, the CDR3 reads TGCGCCAGCAGCTTCCTAGGGACTAGCGTAACAGATACGCAGTATTTT. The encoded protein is CASSFLGTSVTDTQYF.

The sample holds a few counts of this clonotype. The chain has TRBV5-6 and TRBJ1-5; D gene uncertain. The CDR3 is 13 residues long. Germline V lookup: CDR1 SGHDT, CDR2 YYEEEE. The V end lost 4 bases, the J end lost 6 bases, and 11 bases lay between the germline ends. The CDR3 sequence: CASSPWGPQPQHF. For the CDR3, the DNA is TGTGCCAGCAGCCCGTGGGGTCCTCAGCCCCAGCATTTT.

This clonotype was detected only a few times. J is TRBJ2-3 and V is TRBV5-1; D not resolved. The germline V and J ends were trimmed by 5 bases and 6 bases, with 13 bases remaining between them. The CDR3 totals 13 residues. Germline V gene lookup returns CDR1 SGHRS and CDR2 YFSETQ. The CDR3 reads CASSPPTKDTQYF. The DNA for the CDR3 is TGCGCCAGCAGTCCCCCTACGAAGGATACGCAGTATTTT.

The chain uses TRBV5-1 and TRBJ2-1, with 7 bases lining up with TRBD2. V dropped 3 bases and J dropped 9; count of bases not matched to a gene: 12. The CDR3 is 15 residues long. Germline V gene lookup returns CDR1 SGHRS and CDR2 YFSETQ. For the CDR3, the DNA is TGCGCCAGCAGCTCCTTAGCGGTCCCGGGGGGTGAGCAGTTCTTC. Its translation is CASSSLAVPGGEQFF.

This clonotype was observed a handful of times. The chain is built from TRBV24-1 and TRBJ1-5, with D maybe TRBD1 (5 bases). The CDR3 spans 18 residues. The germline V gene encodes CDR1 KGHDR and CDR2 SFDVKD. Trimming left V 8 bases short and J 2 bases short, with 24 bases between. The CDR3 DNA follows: TGTGCCACCAAGAGGGGAACAGTGCCGGGCTTAGGCAATCAGCCCCAGCATTTT. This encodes CATKRGTVPGLGNQPQHF.

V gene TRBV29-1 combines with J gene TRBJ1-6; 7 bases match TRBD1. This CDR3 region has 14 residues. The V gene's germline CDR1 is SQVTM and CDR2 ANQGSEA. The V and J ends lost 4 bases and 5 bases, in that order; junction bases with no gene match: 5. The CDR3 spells CSVAVTGDNSPLHF. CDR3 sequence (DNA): TGCAGCGTTGCAGTAACAGGGGATAATTCACCCCTCCACTTT. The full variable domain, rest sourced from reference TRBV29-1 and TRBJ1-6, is SAVISQKPSRDICQRGTSLTIQCQVDSQVTMMFWYRQQPGQSLTLIATANQGSEATYESGFVIDKFPISRPNLTFSTLTVSNMSPEDSSIYLCSVAVTGDNSPLHFGNGTRLTVT.

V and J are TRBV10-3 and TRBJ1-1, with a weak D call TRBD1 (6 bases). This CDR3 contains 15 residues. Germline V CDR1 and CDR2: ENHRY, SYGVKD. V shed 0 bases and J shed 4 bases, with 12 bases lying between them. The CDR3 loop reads CAISESSLGGTEAFF. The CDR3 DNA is TGTGCCATCAGTGAGTCGAGTTTAGGGGGCACTGAAGCTTTCTTT.

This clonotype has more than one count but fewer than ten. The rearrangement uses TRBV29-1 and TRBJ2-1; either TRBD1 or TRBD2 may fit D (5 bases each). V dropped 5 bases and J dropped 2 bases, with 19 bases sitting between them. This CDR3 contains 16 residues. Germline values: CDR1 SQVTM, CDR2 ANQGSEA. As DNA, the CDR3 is TGCAGCGTTCGCCCTCGGGACCCCTCGACCTACAATGAGCAGTTCTTC. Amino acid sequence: CSVRPRDPSTYNEQFF.

The CDR3 nucleotides are TGTGCCAGCTGGAGGGGGGAGCTGTTTTTT. Translation gives CASWRGELFF. The rearrangement uses TRBV12-3 or TRBV12-4 and TRBJ2-2; TRBD2 is a possible D gene (5 bases). The germline V and J ends were trimmed by 8 bases and 8 bases, with 6 bases remaining between them. The CDR3 loop spans 10 amino acids.

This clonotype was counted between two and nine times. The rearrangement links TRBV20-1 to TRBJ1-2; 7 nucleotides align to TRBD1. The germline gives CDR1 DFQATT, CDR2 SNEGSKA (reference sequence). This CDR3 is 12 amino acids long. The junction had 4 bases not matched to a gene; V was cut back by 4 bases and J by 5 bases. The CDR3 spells CSANRGLYGYTF. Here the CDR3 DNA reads TGCAGTGCTAACAGGGGTTTGTATGGCTACACCTTC.

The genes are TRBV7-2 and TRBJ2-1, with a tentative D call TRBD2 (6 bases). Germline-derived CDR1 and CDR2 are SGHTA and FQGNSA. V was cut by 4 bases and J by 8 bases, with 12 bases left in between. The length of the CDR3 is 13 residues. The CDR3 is CASSSGGPYEQFF. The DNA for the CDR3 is TGTGCCAGCAGCTCCGGGGGACCCTATGAGCAGTTCTTC.

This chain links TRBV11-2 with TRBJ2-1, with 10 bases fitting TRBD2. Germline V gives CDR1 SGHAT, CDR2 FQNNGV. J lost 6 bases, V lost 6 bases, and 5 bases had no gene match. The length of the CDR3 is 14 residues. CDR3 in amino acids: CASSTLAGVNEQFF. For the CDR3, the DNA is TGTGCCAGCAGTACCCTAGCGGGAGTCAATGAGCAGTTCTTC. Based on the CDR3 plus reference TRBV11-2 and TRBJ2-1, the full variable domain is EAGVAQSPRYKIIEKRQSVAFWCNPISGHATLYWYQQILGQGPKLLIQFQNNGVVDDSQLPKDRFSAERLKGVDSTLKIQPAKLEDSAVYLCASSTLAGVNEQFFGPGTRLTVL.

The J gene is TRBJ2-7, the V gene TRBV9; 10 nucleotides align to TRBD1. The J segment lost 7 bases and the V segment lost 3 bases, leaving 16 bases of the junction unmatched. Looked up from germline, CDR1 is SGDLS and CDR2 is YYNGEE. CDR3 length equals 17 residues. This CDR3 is CASSGGTGVPPYNEQYF. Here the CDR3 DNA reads TGTGCCAGCAGCGGCGGGACAGGGGTCCCACCCTACAATGAGCAGTACTTC.

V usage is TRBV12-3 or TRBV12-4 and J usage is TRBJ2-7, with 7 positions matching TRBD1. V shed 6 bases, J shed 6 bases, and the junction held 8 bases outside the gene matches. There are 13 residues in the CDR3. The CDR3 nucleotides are TGTGCCAGCAGCGTACAGGGGATGGGCGAGCAGTACTTC. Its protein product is CASSVQGMGEQYF.

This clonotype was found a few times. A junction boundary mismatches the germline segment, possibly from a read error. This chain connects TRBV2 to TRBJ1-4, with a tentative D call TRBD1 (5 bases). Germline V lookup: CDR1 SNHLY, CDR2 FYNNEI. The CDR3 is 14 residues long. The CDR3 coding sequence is TGTGCCAGCAGTGACAAATGGCAGGGTGAAGAACTGTTTTTT. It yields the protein CASSDKWQGEELFF.

CDR3 region: CASSRAGTGDGYTF. CDR3 nucleotide sequence: TGCGCCAGCAGCAGAGCCGGGACAGGGGATGGCTACACCTTC. The chain has TRBV5-1 and TRBJ1-2; 10 bases map to TRBD1. From germline, CDR1 is SGHRS and CDR2 YFSETQ. V lost 4 bases, J lost 6 bases, and 6 bases stayed unmatched. The CDR3 consists of 14 residues.

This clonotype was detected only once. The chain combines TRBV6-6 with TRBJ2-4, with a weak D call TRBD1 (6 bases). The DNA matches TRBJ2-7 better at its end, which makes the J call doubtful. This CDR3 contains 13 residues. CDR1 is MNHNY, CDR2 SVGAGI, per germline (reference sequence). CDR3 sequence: CASGQGRSYEQYF. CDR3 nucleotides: TGTGCCAGCGGGCAGGGGCGGAGCTACGAGCAGTACTTC.

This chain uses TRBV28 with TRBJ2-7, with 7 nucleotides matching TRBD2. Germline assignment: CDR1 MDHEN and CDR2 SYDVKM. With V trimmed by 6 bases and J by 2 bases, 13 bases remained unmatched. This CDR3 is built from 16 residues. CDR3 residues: CASSPNPGRAPYEQYF. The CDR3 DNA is TGTGCCAGCAGCCCCAATCCAGGGAGGGCCCCCTACGAGCAGTACTTC.

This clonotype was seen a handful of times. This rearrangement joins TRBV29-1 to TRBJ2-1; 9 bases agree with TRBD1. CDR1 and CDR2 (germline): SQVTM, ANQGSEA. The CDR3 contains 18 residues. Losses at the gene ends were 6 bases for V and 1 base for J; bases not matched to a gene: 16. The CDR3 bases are TGCAGCGTACTCGGACAGGGGAGGGGTTGGGGGTCCTACAATGAGCAGTTCTTC. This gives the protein CSVLGQGRGWGSYNEQFF.

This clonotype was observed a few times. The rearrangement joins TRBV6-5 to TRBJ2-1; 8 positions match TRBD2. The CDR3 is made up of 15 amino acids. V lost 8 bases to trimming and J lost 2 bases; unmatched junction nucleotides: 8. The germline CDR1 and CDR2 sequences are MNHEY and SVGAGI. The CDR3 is CASRPGGGTYNEQFF. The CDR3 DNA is TGTGCCAGCCGGCCGGGGGGGGGAACCTACAATGAGCAGTTCTTC.

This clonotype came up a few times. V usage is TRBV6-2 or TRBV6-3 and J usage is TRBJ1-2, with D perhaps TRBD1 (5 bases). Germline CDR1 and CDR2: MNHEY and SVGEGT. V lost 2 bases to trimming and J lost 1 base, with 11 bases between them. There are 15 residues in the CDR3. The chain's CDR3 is CASSYRSGGNYGYTF. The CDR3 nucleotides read TGTGCCAGCAGTTACAGGAGTGGGGGTAACTATGGCTACACCTTC.

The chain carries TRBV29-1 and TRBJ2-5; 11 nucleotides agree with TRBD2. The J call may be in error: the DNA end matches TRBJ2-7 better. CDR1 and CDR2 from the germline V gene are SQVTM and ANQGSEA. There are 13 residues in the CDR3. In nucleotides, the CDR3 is TGCAGCGTGCCAATAGCGGGAGGGCGCGAGCAGTACTTC. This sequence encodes CSVPIAGGREQYF.

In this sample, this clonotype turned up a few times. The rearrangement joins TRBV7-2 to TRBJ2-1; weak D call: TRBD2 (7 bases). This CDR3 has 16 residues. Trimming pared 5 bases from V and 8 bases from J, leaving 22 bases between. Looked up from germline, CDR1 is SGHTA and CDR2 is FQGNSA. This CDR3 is CASSRRGAQGPHEQFF. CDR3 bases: TGTGCCAGCAGCCGCCGGGGGGCTCAAGGTCCCCATGAGCAGTTCTTC.

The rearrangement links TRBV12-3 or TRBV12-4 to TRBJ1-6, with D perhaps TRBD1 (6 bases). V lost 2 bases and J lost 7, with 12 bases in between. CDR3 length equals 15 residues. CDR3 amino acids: CASSLRQAFNSPLHF. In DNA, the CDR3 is TGTGCCAGCAGTTTAAGACAGGCCTTCAATTCACCCCTCCACTTT.